This TCR beta chain is from a study of blood T cell repertoires in COVID-19 (dated by TCRdb to 2020 to 2021). As for the study more broadly: Samples covering the acute and convalescent phases of COVID-19 were provided by collaborators in the United States, Italy and Spain. The prospective study material was composed of cDNA or gDNA derived from T cells, B-cell-depleted T cells, or PBMCs. The repertoires were made available in a free public database intended to serve as a resource for research on the immune response to SARS-CoV-2. The dataset comprised deeply sampled blood TCRbeta repertoires from subjects exposed to, actively infected with, or recovered from COVID-19. A de-identified subject ID, COVID-19 status, age in years and sex were almost always included in the sample metadata. The samples were drawn from two sources: the first 160 participants of the ongoing ImmuneRACE study, and fewer than 1,500 subjects contributed by 6 global collaborators. Where available, HLA class I and class II types were obtained from metadata supplied by the sample provider rather than from assay-based typing. Overall study outcomes, separate from this receptor: Clinical and demographic metadata were provided uncurated, with the amount varying by source and participant.

The immunoSEQ Assay, a bias-controlled multiplex PCR, was used to amplify TCRbeta CDR3 regions from genomic DNA. Regarding the original processing steps: Nucleated cell counts per sample were estimated from amplification of reference gene primers within the assay. To quantify the absolute abundance of each unique TCRbeta CDR3 rearrangement, sequence reads were collapsed and filtered. For each sample, productive Simpson clonality was calculated by taking the square root of Simpson's diversity index across productive rearrangements. The table comes from immuneACCESS by way of TCRdb, which keeps in-frame sequences with V and J called. Part of the clones is missing from these tables; in studies checked, under half for an unresolved V gene and the rest for unknown reasons. V, J and clone size reflect that table, while D and trimming were determined from the DNA. In all, the sample holds about 180,000 clones, and 88% of those were seen once. Around 9.5% of the sample is in the top ten clones.

Looking up the germline V gene yields CDR1 MDHEN and CDR2 SYDVKM. Compared with germline, V lacks 7 bases and J lacks 6 bases; bases without a gene match: 5. Spanning cysteine to phenylalanine, the CDR3 consists of 12 amino acids. Of all the DNA, just the CDR3 is kept, 36 bases in frame from base 1. Participants in the prospective study were aged about 18 to 89 years, lived in about two dozen United States geographic areas, and enrolled through a virtual design. In the prospective study, cohorts were assigned on the basis of participant-reported clinical history obtained from a screening survey and a study questionnaire. Recovered participants in ImmuneRACE Cohort 3 were defined as having two consecutive negative NP/OP PCR tests, clearance from a healthcare professional, or resolution of symptoms. Mobile phlebotomists in the prospective study collected whole blood, serum and a nasopharyngeal or oropharyngeal swab from every participant. Participants in the prospective study had the option to provide additional blood draws and questionnaires over a 2-month period. Prospective study blood samples were shipped either frozen or at room temperature before DNA extraction.

A note on this clone: Its antigen is still unknown. It has no much larger one-base neighbor in the sample; base qualities were not kept.

Sequencing was performed on PBMCs or T cells enriched from blood (not recorded which). This TCR was sampled from a woman aged 18 to 35 who had recovered from COVID-19. The sequence links TRBV28 to TRBJ1-2; 7 junctional bases match TRBD1. Here is the DNA: TGTGCCAGCACCACAGGGGACCATGGCTACACCTTC. Its protein reads: CASTTGDHGYTF.